The next 6 T cell receptor beta chains were all read from a single sample in a study of breast tumors, draining lymph nodes, adjacent tissues. Axillary draining lymph nodes of breast cancer patients supplied the node samples. TCRdb independently ran MiXCR on the multiplex PCR reads; one entry per CDR3 protein. Of 150,000 to 250,000 distinct CDR3 sequences listed, approximately 31% are singletons. Sequenced input: axillary lymph node tissue. The receptor set was obtained from a female donor with breast cancer. Some clones in this sample may be carry-over from other donors' samples.

In its sample, this clonotype was seen many times. The chain is built from TRBV4-1 and TRBJ2-3, with 7 bases identical to TRBD2. V trimming: 1 base; J trimming: 2 bases; junction bases outside the gene matches: 6. Germline V gene data show CDR1 as MGHRA and CDR2 as YSYEKL. This CDR3 spans 16 amino acids. The CDR3, as DNA: TGCGCCAGCAGCCAAGGAGGGCTAGCGGACACAGATACGCAGTATTTT. Translated, it gives CASSQGGLADTDTQYF.

The table lists this clonotype with a few counts. With a much larger clone just one base away, this may be a read error. The chain combines TRBV20-1 with TRBJ1-2, with D maybe TRBD1 (6 bases). The V end was cut by 1 base, the J end by 14 bases, with 14 bases between. From germline, CDR1 is DFQATT and CDR2 SNEGSKA (reference sequence). The length of the CDR3 is 11 residues. This chain's CDR3 is CSARGKGGSTF. The DNA for the CDR3 is TGCAGTGCTAGAGGCAAGGGGGGAAGTACCTTC.

There are many counts of this clonotype. The chain employs TRBV3-1 and TRBJ1-5; D remains ambiguous. V gave up 4 bases and J gave up 1 base, with 8 bases separating them. This CDR3 contains 14 residues. The germline V gene encodes CDR1 LGHDT and CDR2 YNNKEL (reference sequence). The CDR3 bases are TGTGCCAGCAGCCCCGCGATAAGCAATCAGCCCCAGCATTTT. Protein: CASSPAISNQPQHF.

Ten or more counts support this clonotype. The gene calls are TRBV5-6 and TRBJ1-5, with unresolved D. CDR3 length: 16 residues. Trimming took 0 bases from V and 0 from J, leaving 10 bases between them. The V gene's germline CDR1 is SGHDT and CDR2 YYEEEE. CDR3 DNA sequence: TGTGCCAGCAGCTTGGGATCCCGGTATAGCAATCAGCCCCAGCATTTT. Protein: CASSLGSRYSNQPQHF.

Regarding this clonotype: Possible read error: a much larger clone is one base away. This chain joins TRBV19 and TRBJ2-2; 9 bases agree with TRBD1. The CDR3 covers 15 residues. CDR1 and CDR2 (germline): LNHDA, SQIVND (reference sequence). The CDR3: CVSSIQGAPTGELFF. The CDR3 coding sequence is TGTGTCAGTAGTATACAGGGGGCACCCACCGGGGAGCTGTTTTTT.

In the case of this clonotype: A single base separates this from a much larger clone, so it may be a read error. The chain combines TRBV6-4 with TRBJ1-6; D not resolved. CDR1 MRHNA and CDR2 SNTAGT come from the germline V gene. V shed 6 bases and J shed 7 bases, with 10 bases lying between them. The CDR3 extends over 13 amino acids. This chain's CDR3 is CASRPGWNSPLHF. Here the CDR3 DNA reads TGTGCCAGCAGGCCGGGTTGGAATTCACCCCTCCACTTT.